Listed below are T cell receptor beta chains from one sample, sequenced in a study of human T cells and chemical hapten exposure. One entry per CDR3 protein, called by TCRdb with MiXCR from the RACE reads. The table shows tens of thousands of distinct CDR3 sequences, with roughly 12% occurring only once. The sample in question was whole blood, obtained in connection with sensitization to the hapten diphenylcyclopropenone (DPC). The receptors originated from a woman aged 40 to 50 with alopecia areata. Some clones in this sample may be carry-over from other donors' samples. Both conserved end residues are trimmed from each CDR3. Size is stated for part of the rows, as once, few or many counts, or as a class when the clone is expanded.

>TRBV6-6|many|TRBJ2-1
ASSTNRLAGENEQF
>TRBV12-3/TRBV12-4|few|TRBJ1-1
ATPPDVGTEAF
>TRBV7-2|NA|TRBJ2-1
ASSLDTGGPAHNEQF
>TRBV27|many|TRBJ1-1
ASSDSPAMNTEAF
>TRBV30|many|TRBJ2-7
AWSVGLEQY
>TRBV18|many|TRBJ1-3
ASSPRDTIY
>TRBV28|many|TRBJ1-2
ASSSRQTYGYT
>TRBV18|many|TRBJ1-5
ASSPKQEHQPQH
>TRBV10-3|many|TRBJ2-1
AITGLAGGNEQF
>TRBV6-1|many|TRBJ1-5
ASSESGQPQH
>TRBV29-1|NA|TRBJ2-5
SVEPQPQETQY
>TRBV7-8|many|TRBJ1-4
ASSLISATNEKLF